This T cell receptor beta chain was found in a study of T cells in Graves' hyperthyroidism and ophthalmopathy. Amplified TCR beta CDR3 regions came from RNA transcripts. HTBI primers drove first-round RT-PCR of the TCR CDR3. Each CDR3 protein is one row after TCRdb ran MiXCR on the multiplex PCR reads. Here the sample spans 450,000 to 650,000 distinct CDR3 sequences, 15% to 20% being singletons. Exclusions: uncontrolled infection, other autoimmune disease, pregnancy, lactation. Germline assignment: CDR1 KGHDR and CDR2 SFDVKD. After removal of 0 bases from V and 11 bases from J, the junction contained 7 bases not matched to a gene. This CDR3 is 14 amino acids long.

V usage is TRBV24-1 and J usage is TRBJ1-1; 8 bases map to TRBD1. This receptor was obtained from a woman aged 18-35 years with Graves' ophthalmopathy. The sample comprised blood. CDR3 nucleotide sequence: TGTGCCACCAGTGATTTGCAATCGGGGGACAGGGCTTTCTTT. Its protein is CATSDLQSGDRAFF.